One and the same sample provided the 22 T cell receptor beta chains below, sequenced in a study of blood T cell repertoires in COVID-19. TCRdb's copy holds only in-frame clones and misses some; the assay was immunoSEQ multiplex PCR. The sample lists around 330,000 clones; 88% were seen once. The sample consisted of peripheral blood. The source is a woman in her twenties or thirties with COVID-19, enrolled during active disease.

The chain combines TRBV7-2 with TRBJ2-3, with D perhaps matching TRBD2 (5 bases). V dropped 5 bases and J dropped 3 bases, with 18 bases sitting between them. CDR3 length equals 16 residues. CDR1 and CDR2 from the germline V gene are SGHTA and FQGNSA. In nucleotides, the CDR3 is TGTGCCAGCAGCCGTAGGACTGTAGGCGGGACAGATACGCAGTATTTT. It translates to CASSRRTVGGTDTQYF.

This rearrangement joins TRBV3-1 (or the pseudogene TRBV3-2) to TRBJ1-4; maybe TRBD1 (6 bases). Germline CDR1 LGHDT, CDR2 YNNKEL (reference sequence). CDR3 length equals 16 residues. V was trimmed by 0 bases and J by 8 bases, leaving 16 bases between them. CDR3 region: CASSQDGQRENEKLFF. The CDR3 DNA sequence: TGTGCCAGCAGCCAAGATGGACAGAGGGAGAACGAAAAACTGTTTTTT.

This chain uses TRBV13 with TRBJ2-7; 7 bases line up with TRBD1. This CDR3 contains 14 residues. The germline gives CDR1 PRHDT, CDR2 FYEKMQ (reference sequence). V lost 2 bases, J lost 2 bases, and 3 bases stayed unmatched. The CDR3 nucleotides are TGTGCCAGCAGCTTAAGGGGGCTCACCTACGAGCAGTACTTC. Amino acid sequence: CASSLRGLTYEQYF.

This clone was found once. The V and J genes are TRBV7-9 and TRBJ2-5; possibly TRBD2 for D (7 bases). CDR1 is SEHNR, CDR2 FQNEAQ, per germline (reference sequence). V gave up 5 bases and J gave up 4 bases, with 17 bases separating them. This CDR3 comprises 15 residues. CDR3 nucleotide sequence: TGTGCCAGCAGCCCACCCGGGGGGCGGGGAGAGACCCAGTACTTC. This gives the protein CASSPPGGRGETQYF.

This clone was observed a handful of times. The gene calls are TRBV15 and TRBJ1-2, with 11 bases lining up with TRBD1. The V gene end was trimmed by 3 bases and the J gene end by 7 bases; junction bases not matched to a gene: 7. CDR3 length equals 15 residues. The germline V gene has CDR1 LNHNV and CDR2 YYDKDF (reference sequence). CDR3 in amino acids: CATSSEGQGALGYTF. CDR3 in DNA: TGTGCCACCAGCAGTGAAGGACAGGGGGCACTTGGCTACACCTTC.

This sequence joins TRBV15 and TRBJ1-1; a possible D gene is TRBD1 (5 bases). The CDR3 runs to 13 residues. Trimming shortened V by 0 bases and J by 7 bases, and 9 bases separated the two germline ends. CDR1 LNHNV and CDR2 YYDKDF come from the germline V gene (reference sequence). CDR3 in amino acids: CATSRDQGFEAFF. CDR3 sequence (DNA): TGTGCCACCAGCAGAGATCAGGGTTTTGAAGCTTTCTTT. Looking up the rest from reference TRBV15 and TRBJ1-1 gives the full variable domain: DAMVIQNPRYQVTQFGKPVTLSCSQTLNHNVMYWYQQKSSQAPKLLFHYYDKDFNNEADTPDNFQSRRPNTSFCFLDIRSPGLGDTAMYLCATSRDQGFEAFFGQGTRLTVV.

The chain couples TRBV2 to TRBJ1-1; D might be TRBD1 (5 bases). The germline V gene encodes CDR1 SNHLY and CDR2 FYNNEI. The V end lost 9 bases, the J end lost 1 base, and 9 bases lay between the germline ends. This CDR3 is built from 12 residues. CDR3 residues: CARMGGNTEAFF. The CDR3 coding sequence is TGTGCCAGGATGGGGGGGAACACTGAAGCTTTCTTT. The full variable domain, in which reference TRBV2 and TRBJ1-1 provide the parts outside the CDR3, is EPEVTQTPSHQVTQMGQEVILRCVPISNHLYFYWYRQILGQKVEFLVSFYNNEISEKSEIFDDQFSVERPDGSNFTLKIRSTKLEDSAMYFCARMGGNTEAFFGQGTRLTVV.

The rearrangement joins TRBV4-1 to TRBJ1-5; D possibly corresponds to TRBD1 (6 bases). Looked up from germline, CDR1 is MGHRA and CDR2 is YSYEKL. This CDR3 spans 18 amino acids. Trimming shortened V by 3 bases and J by 2 bases, and 20 bases separated the two germline ends. CDR3 loop: CASSQVPLGAGGNQPQHF. The CDR3 region has the DNA TGCGCCAGCAGCCAGGTACCCCTTGGGGCAGGGGGCAATCAGCCCCAGCATTTT.

In its sample, this clone was seen a few times. The DNA of the CDR3 is TGTGCCAGCAGCTGGGGACTAGCGGGCCATTCCTACAATGAGCAGTTCTTC. Amino acid sequence: CASSWGLAGHSYNEQFF. This sequence joins TRBV5-4 and TRBJ2-1, with 12 positions matching TRBD2. There are 17 residues in the CDR3. The junction had 5 bases not matched to a gene; V was cut back by 3 bases and J by 1 base. The germline V gene encodes CDR1 SGHNT and CDR2 YYREEE (reference sequence).

There are a few counts of this clone. The rearrangement links TRBV7-9 to TRBJ1-3, with D perhaps matching TRBD1 (5 bases). V lost 2 bases and J 6 bases, leaving 11 bases between the germline ends. CDR3 length: 14 residues. In germline, CDR1 is SEHNR, CDR2 FQNEAQ (reference sequence). The CDR3 loop reads CASSLPRTPNTIYF. The CDR3 DNA follows: TGTGCCAGCAGCTTACCACGGACACCAAACACCATATATTTT.

Worth noting for this clone: In the same sample, other DNA sequences code for this CDR3. This chain connects TRBV28 to TRBJ2-7; D is ambiguous. Trimming took off 6 bases at V and 3 bases at J, with 6 bases between the two ends. The CDR3 is 11 amino acids. The germline V gene encodes CDR1 MDHEN and CDR2 SYDVKM. The CDR3 nucleotides read TGTGCCAGCAGCTCTTTCTACGAGCAGTACGTC. Encoded protein: CASSSFYEQYV.

This clone has a handful of counts. The chain uses TRBV24-1 and TRBJ1-1; weak D call: TRBD1 (5 bases). The CDR3 consists of 13 residues. With 4 bases removed from V and 5 bases from J, the gap between germline ends came to 10 bases. CDR1 and CDR2 from the germline V gene are KGHDR and SFDVKD. The DNA of the CDR3 is TGTGCCACCAGTGACCGACAGTTTACTGAAGCTTTCTTT. Translation gives CATSDRQFTEAFF.

This chain connects TRBV6-1 to TRBJ2-7, with 11 bases aligning to TRBD1. The ends lost 3 bases at V and 7 bases at J; junction bases unmatched: 5. This CDR3 has 14 amino acids. Germline CDR1 and CDR2: MNHNS and SASEGT. CDR3 region: CASSEGQGGGEQYF. CDR3 coding DNA: TGTGCCAGCAGTGAGGGACAGGGGGGCGGGGAGCAGTACTTC.

This chain joins TRBV10-3 and TRBJ1-5; 7 bases fit TRBD1. The germline CDR1 and CDR2 sequences are ENHRY and SYGVKD. There are 15 residues in the CDR3. The V segment lost 4 bases and the J segment 7 bases; nucleotides outside the gene matches: 10. CDR3 sequence: CAISAGTAPGQPQHF. The DNA of the CDR3 is TGTGCCATCAGTGCCGGGACAGCCCCAGGCCAGCCCCAGCATTTT.

The V call is TRBV11-2, the J call TRBJ1-3; possibly TRBD1 for D (6 bases). CDR1 and CDR2 (germline): SGHAT, FQNNGV. CDR3 size: 15 residues. The V gene lost 3 bases and the J gene lost 4 bases, with 13 bases spanning the gap. CDR3 in amino acids: CASSFFRGGGNTIYF. CDR3 nucleotides: TGTGCCAGCAGCTTCTTCAGGGGCGGGGGAAACACCATATATTTT.

V is TRBV6-5 and J is TRBJ1-1, with D uncertain. The germline gives CDR1 MNHEY, CDR2 SVGAGI. The CDR3 is 13 amino acids. Between the trimmed V and J ends, which lost 7 bases and 7 bases, there was a span of 16 bases. The CDR3 region has the DNA TGTGCCAGCACACCCCCCGGGGTTGGTGAAGCTTTCTTT. It specifies CASTPPGVGEAFF.

This chain connects TRBV29-1 to TRBJ1-1; perhaps TRBD1 as D (6 bases). Trimming removed 7 bases at V and 6 bases at J, with 12 bases between. This CDR3 comprises 11 residues. Per the germline V gene, CDR1 is SQVTM and CDR2 is ANQGSEA. CDR3 in DNA: TGCAGCGCCTCGGGGGGGCCTGAAGCTTTCTTT. The encoded protein is CSASGGPEAFF.

V gene TRBV3-1 (or the pseudogene TRBV3-2) combines with J gene TRBJ2-6, with 8 bases fitting TRBD1. V was pared by 4 bases and J by 4 bases, with 9 bases of the junction left unmatched. Per germline, CDR1 LGHDT and CDR2 YNNKEL (reference sequence). CDR3 length equals 17 residues. The CDR3 DNA is TGTGCCAGCAGCCGCGGGCAGGGGGCGTCAGGGGCCAACGTCCTGACTTTC. This gives the protein CASSRGQGASGANVLTF.

The chain carries TRBV6-1 and TRBJ1-2, with D perhaps TRBD1 (5 bases). The CDR3 sequence is 15 residues long. V gave up 3 bases and J gave up 4 bases, with 15 bases separating them. The germline V gene has CDR1 MNHNS and CDR2 SASEGT. CDR3 DNA sequence: TGTGCCAGCAGTGAGCCAGGCTTGGGGGGCTATGGCTACACCTTC. Its protein is CASSEPGLGGYGYTF.

This clone has just one count. The chain carries TRBV28 and TRBJ1-4; D possibly corresponds to TRBD1 (6 bases). The V and J ends lost 10 bases and 5 bases respectively, with 14 bases between them. The length of the CDR3 is 13 residues. The germline CDR1 and CDR2 sequences are MDHEN and SYDVKM. In DNA form, the CDR3 reads TGTGCCACTCACCGGGACACCAATGAAAAACTGTTTTTT. This sequence encodes CATHRDTNEKLFF.

This chain joins TRBV20-1 and TRBJ1-2; D remains unclear. CDR1 is DFQATT and CDR2 is SNEGSKA in the germline V gene (reference sequence). The CDR3 runs to 10 residues. For the CDR3, the DNA is TGCAGCGGGCATGAGGGTGGCTACACCTTC. It is translated as CSGHEGGYTF.

This chain uses TRBV28 with TRBJ1-1, with unresolved D. Germline-derived CDR1 and CDR2 are MDHEN and SYDVKM. The CDR3 runs to 15 residues. Trimming stripped 3 bases from V and 1 base from J, with 12 bases between. The CDR3 coding sequence is TGTGCCAGCAGTTTTCCCGGGGATTGGAACACTGAAGCTTTCTTT. Translation: CASSFPGDWNTEAFF.